Sequencing of this T cell receptor beta chain was carried out in a study of T cells in Graves' hyperthyroidism and ophthalmopathy. Unmatched junction bases numbered 11, after V lost 3 bases and J lost 5 bases. Germline V CDR1 and CDR2: DFQATT, SNEGSKA (reference sequence). This CDR3 region has 15 residues. Study findings and constraints: In the blood, most expanded thyroid clonotypes above 0.001 appeared as well. The model identified upcoming ophthalmopathy a median approximately six months ahead of onset.

TCR beta CDR3 regions were amplified from RNA. Initially, a first-round RT-PCR of the TCR CDR3 employed the HTBI primer set. TCRdb re-analysed the multiplex PCR reads in MiXCR, keeping a single row per CDR3 protein. The sample gives 250,000 to 300,000 distinct CDR3 sequences, about 14% of which show up once; almost 8% is in the top ten. This clonotype came up many times. Its antigen is undetermined. J is TRBJ1-2 and V is TRBV20-1, with TRBD1 identical over 8 bases. Sequencing used blood. The receptor was isolated from a woman under 40 with Graves' hyperthyroidism that later progressed to Graves' ophthalmopathy. In DNA, the CDR3 is TGCAGTGCTAGGACAGGGGTACCTCTACGGTATGGCTACACCTTC. Protein sequence: CSARTGVPLRYGYTF.